This T cell receptor beta chain stems from a study of CD8 T cells in Susac syndrome (dated by TCRdb to the late 2010s). About the investigation overall: The study used repertoire sequencing to test whether antigen drove CD8+ T cell activation and differentiation in Susac syndrome. Overall study outcomes, separate from this receptor: The study acknowledged that relatively few individuals were included in the TCR sequencing and HLA analysis.

In the case of this clonotype: What this receptor recognizes is not known. No base qualities exist here, and no much larger clone lies one base off it.

The germline V gene (reference sequence) provides CDR1 LNHDA and CDR2 SQIVND. V is reduced by 6 bases and J by 1 base, leaving a spacing of 15 bases between them. Spanning cysteine to phenylalanine, the CDR3 consists of 15 amino acids. The entry retains the CDR3 DNA only, 45 bases that are in frame from base 1. Peripheral blood CD8+ and CD4+ T cells from healthy donors, Susac syndrome patients and multiple sclerosis patients were profiled using high-throughput TCR beta sequencing. Treatment-naive patients with stable or active relapsing-remitting disease fulfilling revised McDonald criteria were used as multiple sclerosis controls. Bulk CD8+ and CD4+ T cells were purified magnetically by negative isolation, whereas CD8+ TEMRA cells were enriched by FACS. Blood was drawn into EDTA tubes, processed within 24 hours, and PBMCs were isolated by density gradient centrifugation. PBMCs intended for TCR sequencing were frozen in liquid nitrogen and were later thawed in a 37 degrees C water bath. Purity of sorted or isolated CD4+, CD8+ and CD8+ TEMRA cells was at least 90%.

RNA was extracted using the RNeasy kit, and roughly 0.5 to 1 ug of the RNA was reverse transcribed with random hexamers. The immunoSEQ multiplex PCR assay, which covers 54 Vbeta and 13 Jbeta segments, was used to amplify TCR beta CDR3 regions. PCR amplification bias was corrected using a synthetic template baseline for primer optimization and computational correction. On the authors' methods: Only productive sequences were kept, with reads annotated to V, D and J genes according to IMGT and analyzed in immunoSEQ Analyzer. Clonality was calculated as one minus the Shannon entropy normalized by log2 of the number of productive unique sequences. Public and private clones were assessed among the 100 most prevalent clones of each patient and control. Susac-specific clones were defined as absent from healthy and MS cohorts, 850 to 1,300 published viral clones and other ImmuneACCESS disease sequences. TCRdb passed the public sequencing reads through fastp at Q25 and MiXCR, retaining productive beta sequences. Every distinct CDR3 protein forms one entry, paired with its most common genes and DNA. TCRdb, not the original authors, processed these V and J calls. The sample yields around 140,000 distinct CDR3 sequences; 85% to 95% were counted once. Over 0.09% of the sample comes from the top ten.

The TCR comes from a human donor with multiple sclerosis. Sample: CD4+ T cells from PBMCs. The chain employs TRBV19 and TRBJ1-2; the D gene is not confidently resolved. The DNA sequence follows: TGTGCCAGTAGAGAACAGAGCCTCTTTAACTATGGCTACACCTTC. It translates as CASREQSLFNYGYTF.